Below, one T cell receptor (beta chain) is given with its context. Its antigen is as yet unknown. The data belong to a study of T-cell reconstitution after alpha-beta-depleted transplantation in children. Unique molecular identifiers were used to barcode this TCRbeta library. MiXCR was run by TCRdb on the PCR reads, yielding one entry per CDR3 protein. The sample lists over 45,000 distinct CDR3 sequences, roughly 45% occurring once. Study-level points and caveats: One year after transplant, T-cell counts and diversity came mostly from newly produced T cells. Recipient T cells and thymic progenitors that survived were the source of the high TCRbeta diversity seen at day 60 in some patients. About two months after transplant, alpha-beta T cells reportedly came from several hundred expanded graft clones.

The source of this sequence is a male patient aged 5 to 17 who had a stem cell transplant for acute lymphoblastic leukemia, so the T cells may come from the graft donor. This sample comprised PBMCs, mostly from graft donor cells, obtained 360 days after TCRalphabeta/CD19-depleted stem cell transplant.

For the CDR3, the DNA is TGCGCCAGCAGCTTGGACGACAGGGGAAATCAGCCCCAGCATTTT. Translating it yields CASSLDDRGNQPQHF. The chain joins TRBV5-1 to TRBJ1-5; TRBD1 matches 8 bases. Germline V gene lookup returns CDR1 SGHRS and CDR2 YFSETQ. The CDR3 consists of 15 residues. The ends lost 0 bases at V and 4 bases at J; junction bases unmatched: 3.